This T cell receptor (beta chain) was obtained from a study of PD-1 blockade in classical Hodgkin lymphoma. Sequenced by immunoSEQ multiplex PCR; TCRdb stores in-frame clones only, minus some. There are about 46,000 clones in the sample; over 70% occur only once, and around 20% lies in the top ten. All the patients suffered relapse after autologous stem cell transplantation, and brentuximab vedotin exposure differed. Progressive disease, partial response or complete response was each patient's best response. Study results and caveats: Whatever underlies the repertoire differences (possibly disease activity or prior therapy) remains undefined. The study found complete responders had baseline diversity similar to newly diagnosed patients. Lower baseline TCR diversity was reported for newly diagnosed patients than for healthy donors.

With regard to this clone: Its matching antigen is unknown.

V lost 5 bases to trimming and J lost 1 base, with 8 bases between them. The germline V gene encodes CDR1 ENHRY and CDR2 SYGVKD. The length of the CDR3 is 14 residues. The TCR comes from a human donor with classical Hodgkin lymphoma. The V call is TRBV10-3, the J call TRBJ2-2; D may be TRBD1 (6 bases). This specimen consisted of peripheral blood mononuclear cells (PBMCs), obtained before the second cycle of nivolumab. The CDR3 coding sequence is TGTGCCATCAGTAGGGGACAGAACACCGGGGAGCTGTTTTTT. Translating it yields CAISRGQNTGELFF.